This passage covers 30 T cell receptor beta chains from one sample sequenced in a study of T-cell reconstitution after alpha-beta-depleted transplantation in children. As it was prepared, the TCRbeta library received unique molecular identifiers. TCRdb re-called the PCR reads with MiXCR, one entry per CDR3 protein. The profile covers about 600,000 distinct CDR3 sequences, with over 9.5% appearing a single time and about 4.3% taken by the ten largest. The starting material was PBMCs from the stem cell graft donor, obtained from the stem cell graft. All receptors derive from a human donor who donated a stem cell graft to a child with acute myeloid leukemia.

This clonotype appeared a few times. CDR3: CASGASLGEQYF. CDR3 nucleotides: TGTGCCTCGGGAGCTAGTCTGGGCGAGCAGTACTTC. This rearrangement joins TRBV30 to TRBJ2-7; a possible D gene is TRBD2 (6 bases). CDR3 length equals 12 residues. Germline V CDR1 and CDR2: GTSNPN, SVGIG (reference sequence). The V and J ends lost 7 bases and 6 bases respectively, with 16 bases between them.

The gene calls are TRBV6-2 or TRBV6-3 and TRBJ2-1; 7 bases are shared with TRBD1. The CDR3 is made up of 20 amino acids. The ends lost 4 bases at V and 4 bases at J; junction bases unmatched: 22. CDR1 and CDR2 from the germline V gene are MNHEY and SVGEGT. CDR3 DNA: TGTGCCAGCAGTTCCCGGACAAGGCCTTCCGGGACAGTGGCTTACAATGAGCAGTTCTTC. Protein: CASSSRTRPSGTVAYNEQFF.

In the case of this clonotype: A read error may account for a junction end that differs from germline. J is TRBJ1-1 and V is TRBV29-1; tentative D call: TRBD1 (5 bases). This CDR3 comprises 11 residues. Germline CDR1 SQVTM, CDR2 ANQGSEA. CDR3 DNA sequence: TGCAGCGTGGGGGAAACAACCCGGGTGGGTTTT. This sequence encodes CSVGETTRVGF.

This clonotype was counted only a few times. The chain uses TRBV28 and TRBJ2-1; 8 nucleotides align to TRBD2. This CDR3 spans 17 amino acids. The germline gives CDR1 MDHEN, CDR2 SYDVKM. The J segment lost 0 bases and the V segment lost 4 bases, leaving 8 bases of the junction unmatched. CDR3 coding DNA: TGTGCCAGCAGTTCTTTTAGCGGGACGAGCTCCTACAATGAGCAGTTCTTC. Encoded protein: CASSSFSGTSSYNEQFF. Full variable domain (outside the CDR3, taken from reference TRBV28 and TRBJ2-1): DVKVTQSSRYLVKRTGEKVFLECVQDMDHENMFWYRQDPGLGLRLIYFSYDVKMKEKGDIPEGYSVSREKKERFSLILESASTNQTSMYLCASSSFSGTSSYNEQFFGPGTRLTVL.

The chain carries TRBV12-3 or TRBV12-4 and TRBJ2-3; the D gene is possibly TRBD1 (5 bases). V was cut by 3 bases and J by 0 bases, with 19 bases left in between. CDR3 length: 18 amino acids. The CDR3, as DNA: TGTGCCAGCAGTTTGGGCCAGGGTCTACTTTCTAGCACAGATACGCAGTATTTT. It codes for CASSLGQGLLSSTDTQYF.

This clonotype was recorded at least ten times. The chain joins TRBV15 to TRBJ1-1; no definite D call. Per the germline V gene, CDR1 is LNHNV and CDR2 is YYDKDF (reference sequence). V dropped 1 base and J dropped 1 base, with 7 bases sitting between them. The CDR3 length is 14 residues. CDR3 bases: TGTGCCACCAGCAGAGCCCCCCAGAACACTGAAGCTTTCTTT. This encodes CATSRAPQNTEAFF.

Worth noting for this clonotype: A read error may account for a junction end that differs from germline. V gene TRBV14 combines with J gene TRBJ2-1; D is undetermined. Per the germline V gene, CDR1 is SGHDN and CDR2 is FVKESK. The CDR3 length is 14 residues. CDR3 sequence: CATSSRGLYNEQFF. For the CDR3, the DNA is TGTGCCACCAGCAGCAGAGGCCTCTACAATGAGCAGTTCTTC.

Details on this clonotype: With a much larger clone just one base away, this may be a read error. This chain uses TRBV20-1 with TRBJ2-7, with 15 bases identical to TRBD2. Germline V gene data show CDR1 as DFQATT and CDR2 as SNEGSKA (reference sequence). This CDR3 has 16 amino acids. DNA of the CDR3: TGCTGTGCAGCCGGGACTAGCGGGAGGTACCCTTACGAGCAGTACTTC. Residues: CCAAGTSGRYPYEQYF.

At least ten counts were recorded for this clonotype. The chain is built from TRBV6-2 or TRBV6-3 and TRBJ1-3; D gene uncertain. The germline V gene has CDR1 MNHEY and CDR2 SVGEGT. The germline V and J ends were trimmed by 0 bases and 0 bases, with 24 bases remaining between them. This CDR3 has 21 residues. CDR3 amino acids: CASSYSLLGPDESNSGNTIYF. In nucleotides, the CDR3 is TGTGCCAGCAGTTACTCGTTATTAGGGCCGGACGAAAGTAACTCTGGAAACACCATATATTTT.

This clonotype was seen a handful of times. The rearrangement links TRBV2 to TRBJ1-2, with TRBD1 matching over 7 bases. V trimming: 7 bases; J trimming: 6 bases; junction bases outside the gene matches: 8. The CDR3 extends over 13 amino acids. The germline V gene has CDR1 SNHLY and CDR2 FYNNEI. The CDR3: CASNLQGIDGYTF. The CDR3 nucleotides read TGTGCCAGCAATTTACAGGGGATCGATGGCTACACCTTC.

The rearrangement joins TRBV3-1 to TRBJ2-1, with 9 bases lining up with TRBD1. Trimming cost V 0 bases and J 6 bases; bases outside gene matches: 6. CDR3 length equals 16 residues. Germline CDR1 and CDR2: LGHDT and YNNKEL (reference sequence). DNA of the CDR3: TGTGCCAGCAGCCAAGAATGGGACAGGGAAAGCAATGAGCAGTTCTTC. It encodes CASSQEWDRESNEQFF.

This clonotype was observed a few times. This sequence joins TRBV6-2 or TRBV6-3 and TRBJ1-6; 8 bases map to TRBD1. The V and J ends lost 6 bases and 0 bases, in that order; junction bases with no gene match: 7. Germline V gives CDR1 MNHEY, CDR2 SVGEGT. The length of the CDR3 is 17 residues. The CDR3 spells CASSPDRGDSYNSPLHF. Written as DNA, the CDR3 is TGTGCCAGCAGCCCAGACAGGGGAGACTCCTATAATTCACCCCTCCACTTT.

This clonotype was counted a few times. This sequence joins TRBV4-1 and TRBJ2-1, with D tentatively TRBD1 or TRBD2 (5 bases each). Germline V lookup: CDR1 MGHRA, CDR2 YSYEKL. CDR3 length: 15 residues. V lost 4 bases to trimming and J lost 0 bases, with 10 bases between them. CDR3 nucleotides: TGCGCCAGCAGCCGTAGAGGGGACTCCTACAATGAGCAGTTCTTC. It codes for CASSRRGDSYNEQFF.

The rearrangement uses TRBV27 and TRBJ2-1; the D gene is possibly TRBD2 (6 bases). CDR3 length equals 14 residues. V dropped 3 bases and J dropped 9 bases, with 15 bases sitting between them. CDR1 and CDR2 from the germline V gene are MNHEY and SMNVEV (reference sequence). The CDR3, as DNA: TGTGCCAGCAGTTTTGGTTCAGTGGGAGGTGAGCAGTTCTTC. This gives the protein CASSFGSVGGEQFF.

The gene calls are TRBV10-3 and TRBJ2-3, with TRBD2 identical over 11 bases. Trimming cost V 4 bases and J 3 bases; bases outside gene matches: 6. Germline-derived CDR1 and CDR2 are ENHRY and SYGVKD. The CDR3 sequence is 16 residues long. The CDR3 protein is CAISVLAGEGTDTQYF. The CDR3 nucleotides are TGTGCCATCAGTGTACTAGCGGGAGAGGGGACAGATACGCAGTATTTT.

The chain recombines TRBV4-2 with TRBJ2-6; D remains ambiguous. From germline, CDR1 is LGHNA and CDR2 YNFKEQ. The CDR3 has 19 residues. The ends were cut back, 2 bases at V and 0 bases at J, with 17 bases in the middle. The CDR3 DNA reads as TGTGCCAGCAGCCAATTGGGCAGTTCTATTGCCTCTGGGGCCAACGTCCTGACTTTC. Its translation is CASSQLGSSIASGANVLTF.

The chain has TRBV6-1 and TRBJ1-4; D is unresolved. V was pared by 6 bases and J by 4 bases, with 9 bases between. In germline, CDR1 is MNHNS, CDR2 SASEGT. The CDR3 extends over 13 amino acids. CDR3 region: CASSRPHNEKLFF. CDR3 sequence (DNA): TGTGCCAGCAGCAGACCCCATAATGAAAAACTGTTTTTT.

This clonotype was observed a few times. This chain joins TRBV29-1 and TRBJ2-5; 11 bases align to TRBD2. The V gene's germline CDR1 is SQVTM and CDR2 ANQGSEA. This CDR3 has 13 residues. Trimming cost V 7 bases and J 5 bases; bases outside gene matches: 6. CDR3: CSGLAGGSETQYF. CDR3 nucleotides: TGCAGCGGTCTAGCGGGAGGAAGCGAGACCCAGTACTTC.

This chain links TRBV27 with TRBJ2-1; D possibly corresponds to TRBD2 (5 bases). The CDR3 loop spans 14 amino acids. The V and J ends lost 5 bases and 2 bases respectively, with 10 bases between them. The V gene's germline CDR1 is MNHEY and CDR2 SMNVEV (reference sequence). As DNA, the CDR3 is TGTGCCAGCAGTAAGGCTAGCCCCTACAATGAGCAGTTCTTC. This codes for CASSKASPYNEQFF.

The chain is built from TRBV12-3 or TRBV12-4 and TRBJ2-3; TRBD2 matches 9 bases. V gave up 5 bases and J gave up 4 bases; unmatched junction bases: 7. The CDR3 consists of 15 residues. The CDR3 DNA reads TGTGCCAGCAGTCCTGTGGCGGGAGGGGCAGATACGCAGTATTTT. Amino acids: CASSPVAGGADTQYF.

The chain has TRBV20-1 and TRBJ1-2; 9 nucleotides line up with TRBD1. The CDR3 runs to 14 residues. V trimming: 0 bases; J trimming: 5 bases; junction bases outside the gene matches: 4. Germline CDR1 is DFQATT and CDR2 is SNEGSKA (reference sequence). The CDR3 loop is CSARDDRGSYGYTF. CDR3 DNA: TGCAGTGCTAGAGATGACAGGGGGAGTTATGGCTACACCTTC.

This clonotype was detected only a few times. This rearrangement joins TRBV4-2 to TRBJ2-7, with unresolved D. From germline, CDR1 is LGHNA and CDR2 YNFKEQ. V was pared by 2 bases and J by 0 bases, with 11 bases between. There are 15 residues in the CDR3. The CDR3 loop is CASSQTVDPSYEQYF. CDR3 bases: TGTGCCAGCAGCCAAACCGTGGATCCCTCCTACGAGCAGTACTTC.

This clonotype has at least ten counts. The chain is built from TRBV20-1 and TRBJ2-3; tentatively, D is TRBD2 (6 bases). The CDR3 consists of 12 residues. Trimming removed 1 base from V and 6 bases from J, with 8 bases in between. Germline V lookup: CDR1 DFQATT, CDR2 SNEGSKA (reference sequence). The CDR3 protein is CSARGRADTQYF. CDR3 nucleotide sequence: TGCAGTGCTAGAGGGAGGGCCGATACGCAGTATTTT.

This clonotype was detected only a few times. Here the CDR3 reads CASSSGLGTQYF. The CDR3 DNA reads TGTGCCAGCAGCTCGGGACTAGGAACCCAGTACTTC. This chain uses TRBV5-5 with TRBJ2-5; TRBD2 matches 8 bases. Germline V gene data show CDR1 as SGHKS and CDR2 as YYEKEE (reference sequence). V trimming: 3 bases; J trimming: 8 bases; junction bases outside the gene matches: 3. CDR3 size: 12 residues.

The V gene is TRBV20-1, the J gene TRBJ1-2; 11 nucleotides line up with TRBD1. This CDR3 comprises 16 residues. CDR1 is DFQATT, CDR2 SNEGSKA, per germline (reference sequence). V was pared by 5 bases and J by 6 bases, with 14 bases of the junction left unmatched. CDR3 loop: CSAPLGLGQGGNGYTF. CDR3 bases: TGCAGTGCTCCCTTGGGATTGGGACAGGGGGGAAATGGCTACACCTTC.

A few counts support this clonotype. The V call is TRBV2, the J call TRBJ2-1; 8 nucleotides line up with TRBD1. The CDR3 extends over 12 amino acids. CDR1 is SNHLY and CDR2 is FYNNEI in the germline V gene. Trimming cost V 9 bases and J 8 bases; bases outside gene matches: 6. The CDR3 loop reads CARDAGGYEQFF. Written as DNA, the CDR3 is TGTGCCAGAGACGCAGGGGGCTATGAGCAGTTCTTC. Full variable domain (rest looked up from reference TRBV2 and TRBJ2-1): EPEVTQTPSHQVTQMGQEVILRCVPISNHLYFYWYRQILGQKVEFLVSFYNNEISEKSEIFDDQFSVERPDGSNFTLKIRSTKLEDSAMYFCARDAGGYEQFFGPGTRLTVL.

The CDR3 here is CSARAGLAEGRSYNEQFF. The CDR3 DNA sequence: TGCAGTGCTAGAGCTGGGCTAGCGGAGGGAAGATCCTACAATGAGCAGTTCTTC. The chain recombines TRBV20-1 with TRBJ2-1, with 7 nucleotides matching TRBD2. The CDR3 covers 18 residues. Per germline, CDR1 DFQATT and CDR2 SNEGSKA (reference sequence). Germline trimming cut 1 base from V and 1 base from J; bases unmatched to any gene: 13.

This chain connects TRBV20-1 to TRBJ2-7, with D perhaps matching TRBD2 (6 bases). The CDR3 consists of 11 residues. CDR1 is DFQATT, CDR2 SNEGSKA, per germline (reference sequence). V was pared by 4 bases and J by 10 bases, with 14 bases between. CDR3 nucleotides: TGCAGTGCTATGGACTACCCAGACCAGTACTTC. Encoded protein: CSAMDYPDQYF.

This clonotype appeared a few times. The chain joins TRBV4-3 to TRBJ2-3; no definite D call. With 1 base removed from V and 0 bases from J, the gap between germline ends came to 8 bases. This CDR3 comprises 15 residues. Germline loops: CDR1 LGHNA, CDR2 YSLEER. CDR3 DNA sequence: TGCGCCAGCAGCCAAGCAAGAATGAGCACAGATACGCAGTATTTT. Translated: CASSQARMSTDTQYF.

The V and J genes are TRBV18 and TRBJ2-6; D not resolved. In germline, CDR1 is KGHSH, CDR2 LQKENI. V was trimmed by 3 bases and J by 0 bases, leaving 6 bases between them. This CDR3 spans 15 amino acids. CDR3 DNA sequence: TGTGCCAGCTCACCCGCATACTCTGGGGCCAACGTCCTGACTTTC. Encoded protein: CASSPAYSGANVLTF.